This TCR beta chain stems from a study of blood T cell repertoires in COVID-19. Study overall: Whether acute or convalescent, the COVID-19 samples came from the United States, Italy and Spain. PBMCs, B-cell-depleted T cells, or T cells were the source of the cDNA or gDNA that made up the material.

Original methodology: Reference gene primer amplification in the assay estimated nucleated cell counts. Some clones are missing from TCRdb's copy, which holds only in-frame ones; the method was immunoSEQ multiplex PCR. The V and J calls and clone size were taken over from that table, and D and trimming were inferred from the DNA. This sample has 250,000 or so clones; about 85% occur once, and the top ten carry roughly 3.1%. V lost 5 bases to trimming and J lost 0 bases, with 12 bases between them. Germline V gene data show CDR1 as LGHNA and CDR2 as YNFKEQ. The CDR3 length is 15 residues. The chain employs TRBV4-2 and TRBJ2-3; D possibly corresponds to TRBD2 (6 bases). The sequenced sample was peripheral blood. This TCR derives from a young man with active or convalescent COVID-19. For the CDR3, the DNA is TGTGCCAGCAGCAACCGGGACTGGAGCACAGATACGCAGTATTTT. Its protein is CASSNRDWSTDTQYF.